These 17 T cell receptor beta chains came from one sample sequenced in a study of PD-L1 blockade in urothelial cancer. TCRdb's table, derived via immunoSEQ multiplex PCR, lists solely in-frame clones and lacks some. The sample lists about 88,000 clones; roughly 90% were seen once. The sequences come from PBMCs, collected around atezolizumab (anti-PD-L1) treatment. The origin of the receptors is a man between 60 and 75 years old with urothelial cancer.

The chain is built from TRBV29-1 and TRBJ1-2, with D possibly TRBD1 on 5 matching bases. Trimming shortened V by 6 bases and J by 4 bases, and 18 bases separated the two germline ends. The germline V gene has CDR1 SQVTM and CDR2 ANQGSEA. This CDR3 spans 14 amino acids. The CDR3 DNA sequence: TGCAGCGTATCCTCGGGCCCCGGGGGCTATGGCTACACCTTC. Encoded protein: CSVSSGPGGYGYTF. Full variable domain (remainder filled in from reference TRBV29-1 and TRBJ1-2): SAVISQKPSRDICQRGTSLTIQCQVDSQVTMMFWYRQQPGQSLTLIATANQGSEATYESGFVIDKFPISRPNLTFSTLTVSNMSPEDSSIYLCSVSSGPGGYGYTFGSGTRLTVV.

This rearrangement joins TRBV7-2 to TRBJ1-5, with 7 bases lining up with TRBD1. Per germline, CDR1 SGHTA and CDR2 FQGNSA. Germline trimming cut 2 bases from V and 9 bases from J; bases unmatched to any gene: 10. This CDR3 is 15 amino acids long. CDR3 residues: CASSLSTGEGRPQHF. CDR3 sequence (DNA): TGTGCCAGCAGCTTATCTACAGGGGAAGGTCGGCCCCAGCATTTT.

This clone has just one count. The chain carries TRBV2 and TRBJ2-5; TRBD1 agrees at 7 bases. The V segment lost 7 bases and the J segment 1 base; nucleotides outside the gene matches: 3. This CDR3 region has 13 residues. CDR1 is SNHLY and CDR2 is FYNNEI in the germline V gene. This chain's CDR3 is CASTRDSQETQYF. As DNA, the CDR3 is TGTGCCAGCACCCGGGACAGCCAAGAGACCCAGTACTTC.

The chain uses TRBV28 and TRBJ1-5; TRBD1 agrees at 8 bases. The CDR3 consists of 15 residues. Germline V lookup: CDR1 MDHEN, CDR2 SYDVKM. V lost 6 bases to trimming and J lost 1 base; unmatched junction nucleotides: 5. CDR3 protein: CASRRAGGSNQPQHF. CDR3 coding DNA: TGTGCCAGCAGGCGCGCAGGGGGCAGCAATCAGCCCCAGCATTTT.

The J gene is TRBJ2-7, the V gene TRBV29-1, with D perhaps TRBD2 (5 bases). Between the trimmed V and J ends, which lost 1 base and 5 bases, there was a span of 12 bases. The CDR3 is 13 amino acids. Germline assignment: CDR1 SQVTM and CDR2 ANQGSEA. CDR3 sequence (DNA): TGCAGCGTTGAAGGCCCCCTGGAGGACGAGCAGTACTTC. Amino acid sequence: CSVEGPLEDEQYF.

This clone appeared a single time. This sequence joins TRBV5-4 and TRBJ2-1; 8 nucleotides match TRBD2. This CDR3 has 14 residues. Germline V gives CDR1 SGHNT, CDR2 YYREEE (reference sequence). Losses at the gene ends were 1 base for V and 8 bases for J; bases not matched to a gene: 5. The CDR3 region is CASSLREGLDEQFF. In nucleotides, the CDR3 is TGTGCCAGCAGCTTGCGGGAGGGCCTGGATGAGCAGTTCTTC.

The chain combines TRBV6-5 with TRBJ2-7; 10 nucleotides agree with TRBD1. This CDR3 is 13 amino acids long. J lost 6 bases, V lost 4 bases, and 3 bases had no gene match. Germline assignment: CDR1 MNHEY and CDR2 SVGAGI. The CDR3 region is CASSWGQGFEQYF. The CDR3 nucleotides are TGTGCCAGCAGTTGGGGACAGGGGTTCGAGCAGTACTTC.

This sequence joins TRBV9 and TRBJ2-2, with 7 bases aligning to TRBD2. This CDR3 region has 16 residues. Germline loops: CDR1 SGDLS, CDR2 YYNGEE. Trimming took 3 bases from V and 4 from J; bases not matched to a gene: 9. CDR3 coding DNA: TGTGCCAGCAGCGCCACGAGTGGGGAGGGCACCGGGGAGCTGTTTTTT. This sequence encodes CASSATSGEGTGELFF. Variable domain in full (rest from reference TRBV9 and TRBJ2-2): DSGVTQTPKHLITATGQRVTLRCSPRSGDLSVYWYQQSLDQGLQFLIQYYNGEERAKGNILERFSAQQFPDLHSELNLSSLELGDSALYFCASSATSGEGTGELFFGEGSRLTVL.

The rearrangement uses TRBV14 and TRBJ2-7; 8 bases agree with TRBD2. Germline CDR1 is SGHDN and CDR2 is FVKESK. With V trimmed by 1 base and J by 2 bases, 7 bases remained unmatched. This CDR3 comprises 16 residues. This chain's CDR3 is CASSQVRGGFAYEQYF. Written as DNA, the CDR3 is TGTGCCAGCAGCCAAGTCCGGGGGGGGTTTGCCTACGAGCAGTACTTC. The full variable domain, rest sourced from reference TRBV14 and TRBJ2-7, is EAGVTQFPSHSVIEKGQTVTLRCDPISGHDNLYWYRRVMGKEIKFLLHFVKESKQDESGMPNNRFLAERTGGTYSTLKVQPAELEDSGVYFCASSQVRGGFAYEQYFGPGTRLTVT.

V and J are TRBV30 and TRBJ2-4, with 11 bases that match TRBD2. Per germline, CDR1 GTSNPN and CDR2 SVGIG (reference sequence). The CDR3 runs 15 residues. V lost 2 bases and J lost 13; bases outside the gene matches: 13. In DNA, the CDR3 is TGTGCCTGGAGTCCGGCTGGGTCTAGCGGGAGGAAACAGTACTTC. Its protein is CAWSPAGSSGRKQYF.

The chain combines TRBV5-4 with TRBJ2-3; 9 bases align to TRBD2. The germline gives CDR1 SGHNT, CDR2 YYREEE (reference sequence). After removal of 0 bases from V and 4 bases from J, the junction contained 6 bases not matched to a gene. The CDR3 spans 16 residues. CDR3 residues: CASSLDGGGRADTQYF. The CDR3 nucleotides are TGTGCCAGCAGCTTGGACGGTGGCGGGAGGGCAGATACGCAGTATTTT.

This chain uses TRBV4-2 with TRBJ2-5, with D possibly being TRBD1 (5 bases). The germline V and J ends were trimmed by 4 bases and 4 bases, with 16 bases remaining between them. The germline gives CDR1 LGHNA, CDR2 YNFKEQ. This CDR3 is 15 amino acids long. The CDR3 nucleotides read TGTGCCAGCAGCCGCAGGACACTGGGGCGAGAGACCCAGTACTTC. It yields the protein CASSRRTLGRETQYF.

The rearrangement links TRBV6-5 to TRBJ1-1, with D possibly TRBD1 on 6 matching bases. Germline CDR1 is MNHEY and CDR2 is SVGAGI. Trimming stripped 6 bases from V and 7 bases from J, with 15 bases between. This CDR3 comprises 13 residues. For the CDR3, the DNA is TGTGCCAGCAGAGGGGGAACAGGGCATGAAGCTTTCTTT. Protein: CASRGGTGHEAFF.

This chain links TRBV19 with TRBJ2-7; 9 positions agree with TRBD1. CDR1 and CDR2 (germline): LNHDA, SQIVND (reference sequence). J lost 2 bases, V lost 3 bases, and 2 bases had no gene match. There are 14 residues in the CDR3. CDR3 in DNA: TGTGCCAGTAGTATCCGGGACAGGGCCTACGAGCAGTACTTC. Its protein is CASSIRDRAYEQYF.

The chain combines TRBV5-1 with TRBJ2-4; 8 bases are a match to TRBD1. CDR1 and CDR2 (germline): SGHRS, YFSETQ. The CDR3 length is 17 residues. The junction had 5 bases not matched to a gene; V was cut back by 0 bases and J by 0 bases. The CDR3 DNA follows: TGCGCCAGCAGCTTGGGGACAGGGACTTTAGCCAAAAACATTCAGTACTTC. This codes for CASSLGTGTLAKNIQYF.

J is TRBJ2-3 and V is TRBV4-1; D possibly corresponds to TRBD2 (7 bases). CDR1 is MGHRA, CDR2 YSYEKL, per germline. Deletions cut 0 bases from V and 1 base from J, with 11 bases between. This CDR3 is 16 amino acids long. This chain's CDR3 is CASSQEGAGGTDTQYF. CDR3 coding DNA: TGCGCCAGCAGCCAAGAGGGGGCGGGAGGCACAGATACGCAGTATTTT.

The chain employs TRBV2 and TRBJ2-1, with D hard to call. The V gene's germline CDR1 is SNHLY and CDR2 FYNNEI. CDR3 length equals 12 residues. V lost 6 bases to trimming and J lost 4 bases, with 7 bases between them. The CDR3 region is CASRSEYNEQFF. The CDR3 bases are TGTGCCAGCAGATCCGAGTACAATGAGCAGTTCTTC.